The present T cell receptor beta chain was sequenced within a study of regulatory T cells in long-lasting Graves disease. This clonotype was detected a few times. The junction does not match germline at one end; this may be a read error. The CDR3 has 18 residues. Looked up from germline, CDR1 is MNHNS and CDR2 is SASEGT. Stated time point: newly diagnosed GD, antithyroid drugs for less than 3 months. The TCR library was made from RNA that had been extracted from PBMCs in TRIzol. CDR3-region Arm-PCR and iRepertoire HTBI primers produced the TCR beta libraries. Each CDR3 protein gets one entry after TCRdb re-called the multiplex PCR reads with MiXCR. The sample includes hundreds of thousands of distinct CDR3 sequences, about 15% seen only once; the top ten take 20% to 25%. The same data also contributed to another study, on T cells in Graves' hyperthyroidism and ophthalmopathy.

The receptor was derived from a woman aged 40-60 years with Graves disease. The J gene is TRBJ1-3, the V gene TRBV6-1; TRBD1 agrees at 7 bases. The material was peripheral blood mononuclear cells (PBMCs), obtained at new diagnosis, from a patient treated with antithyroid drugs. The CDR3 DNA is TGTGCCGGCAGTAGGGGGCCAGTTGGGACAGCCCCTGGAAACACCATATATTTT. Its translation: CAGSRGPVGTAPGNTIYF.